The 29 T cell receptor beta chains reported below all come from one sample, sequenced in a study of CD8+ T cells in alopecia areata. Isolated RNA was reverse transcribed into cDNA used as the sequencing template. Libraries were prepared by immunoSEQ multiplex PCR; TCRdb keeps only in-frame clonotypes and omits some of them. This sample has more than 250,000 clones, each found more than once. Combined cutaneous lymph node cells underwent sorting by CD4, CD8alpha, NKG2D, NKG2ACE and additional markers. What was sequenced was CD4+ T cells sorted from a lymph node. These receptors came from a C3H/HeJ mouse with alopecia areata. The MHC haplotype recorded for the strain is H2-k.

This clone was recorded a few times. Gene names are mouse gene names. The read is 4 residues too short to cover the CDR3 end, so that end is filled in from the germline J gene. The sample holds other DNA sequences that translate to the same CDR3. This chain joins TRBV12-1 and TRBJ2-2; 7 nucleotides line up with TRBD2. The CDR3 extends over 15 amino acids. Per germline, CDR1 SGHSN and CDR2 HYEKVE. V was pared by 3 bases and J by 0 bases, with 3 bases of the junction left unmatched. CDR3: CASSLTGSNTGQLYF. CDR3 bases read: TGTGCCAGCTCTTTGACTGGGTCAAACACCGGG.

This clone was detected a few times. Each gene name is a mouse one. The CDR3 end is not reached by the read, which stops 4 residues before it; the germline J gene fills it in. The chain has TRBV1 and TRBJ2-1, with TRBD2 matching over 12 bases. Germline V gives CDR1 NSQYPW, CDR2 LRSPGD (reference sequence). CDR3 size: 14 residues. The CDR3 protein is CTCSGLGGLAEQFF. Partial CDR3 DNA: TGCACCTGCAGTGGACTGGGGGGGCTGGCT.

This clone has just a few counts. The listed genes are named as in mouse. Coverage ceases 4 residues before the CDR3 finishes, and the germline J gene fills in the end. J is TRBJ2-1 and V is TRBV1; D is uncertain. V lost 3 bases and J lost 4, with 4 bases in between. This CDR3 region has 12 residues. CDR1 and CDR2 (germline): NSQYPW, LRSPGD (reference sequence). The chain's CDR3 is CTCSAMYAEQFF. CDR3 bases read: TGCACCTGCAGTGCGATGTATGCT.

Only a few counts were recorded for this clone. The germline and genes are mouse ones. The read gets to within 4 residues of the CDR3 end, and the germline J gene fills in the rest. V gene TRBV31 combines with J gene TRBJ2-3, with 10 bases matching TRBD2. J gave up 0 bases and V 5 bases, and 5 bases lay outside the gene matches. CDR3 length: 15 residues. The germline V gene encodes CDR1 GKSSPN and CDR2 SITVG. CDR3 bases read: TGTGCCTGGGGGGACTGGGGCCTTAGTGCAGAA. Protein sequence: CAWGDWGLSAE. The entire CDR3 reads CAWGDWGLSAETLYF.

The table lists this clone with a few counts. Each gene name is a mouse one. The DNA ends 4 residues before the CDR3 does, and the rest of the CDR3 is filled in from the germline J gene. The chain couples TRBV17 to TRBJ1-1, with 11 bases aligning to TRBD1. Germline V gene data show CDR1 as MNHDT and CDR2 as YYDKIL. V lost 0 bases to trimming and J lost 0 bases; unmatched junction nucleotides: 3. The CDR3 is 17 amino acids. CDR3 bases read: TGTGCTAGCAGTAGAGATGGGGGACAGGGGGCAAACACA. It codes for CASSRDGGQGANT. The whole CDR3 sequence reads CASSRDGGQGANTEVFF.

This clone was seen ten or more times. Here the gene names and germline are mouse. The sequenced fragment ends 4 residues before the CDR3 boundary, so the rest is inferred from the germline J gene. This sample also contains other DNA sequences that code for the same CDR3. This sequence joins TRBV17 and TRBJ2-2, with D possibly TRBD1 on 5 matching bases. The germline V gene has CDR1 MNHDT and CDR2 YYDKIL. This CDR3 has 15 amino acids. The V gene lost 1 base and the J gene lost 0 bases, with 6 bases spanning the gap. The sequenced CDR3 bases are TGTGCTAGCAGTAGAGGGACAACAAACACCGGG. Residues: CASSRGTTNTG. The entire CDR3 sequence reads CASSRGTTNTGQLYF.

This clone was counted only a few times. The genes and germline here are from mouse. The CDR3 end falls 4 residues outside the read, so it is completed with the germline J gene. This chain connects TRBV17 to TRBJ2-7; TRBD1 aligns across 7 bases. The CDR3 runs 13 residues. The V gene end was trimmed by 3 bases and the J gene end by 2 bases; junction bases not matched to a gene: 1. The V gene's germline CDR1 is MNHDT and CDR2 YYDKIL. CDR3 DNA (partial): TGTGCTAGCAGTAGCCAGGGGGCCTAT. As protein: CASSSQGAY. The full CDR3 protein reads CASSSQGAYEQYF.

Points on this clone: Genes and germline come from the mouse. The read halts 4 residues ahead of the CDR3 end, with the missing end drawn from the germline J gene. The chain has TRBV31 and TRBJ2-1; D is uncertain. V was pared by 0 bases and J by 1 base, with 7 bases between. CDR1 and CDR2 from the germline V gene are GKSSPN and SITVG. The CDR3 contains 14 residues. CDR3 DNA (partial): TGTGCCTGGAGTCTAGATGGGAACTATGCT. The encoded protein is CAWSLDGNYA. The CDR3 as a whole reads CAWSLDGNYAEQFF.

This clone was observed a handful of times. Gene names are the mouse ones. The missing CDR3 end, 4 residues past where the read stops, is filled in from the germline J gene. Other DNA sequences in the sample encode the same CDR3. V and J are TRBV5 and TRBJ1-2; D is uncertain. CDR1 LGHNA and CDR2 YNLKQL come from the germline V gene (reference sequence). V was pared by 0 bases and J by 0 bases, with 5 bases between. The CDR3 is 14 residues long. Incomplete CDR3 DNA: TGTGCCAGCAGCCAAGATGGTGCAAACTCC. It codes for CASSQDGANS. The full CDR3 protein is CASSQDGANSDYTF.

A few counts support this clone. Germline and genes here are mouse. The read gets to within 4 residues of the CDR3 end, and the germline J gene fills in the rest. The chain recombines TRBV13-1 with TRBJ2-3; 8 bases map to TRBD1. The CDR3 has 16 residues. Per germline, CDR1 NSHNY and CDR2 SYGAGN. V shed 1 base, J shed 0 bases, and the junction held 4 bases outside the gene matches. The CDR3 spells CASSDPQGASAETLYF. The sequenced part of the CDR3 DNA is TGTGCCAGCAGTGATCCTCAGGGGGCGAGTGCAGAA.

As regards this clone: Germline and genes: mouse. The read comes to an end 4 residues before the CDR3 does, leaving the germline J gene to fill in the end. The rearrangement uses TRBV13-1 and TRBJ2-5; tentative D call: TRBD2 (6 bases). The CDR3 has 14 residues. CDR1 and CDR2 (germline): NSHNY, SYGAGN. The sequenced CDR3 bases are TGTGCCAGCAGTGACGACCTGGGGAGGGAC. Protein: CASSDDLGRD. The CDR3, in full, reads CASSDDLGRDTQYF.

This clone came up a few times. With a much larger clone just one base away, this may be a read error. Gene names and germline match the mouse. The read ends 4 residues shy of where the CDR3 ends; the end is completed using the germline J gene. Other nucleotide sequences in the sample specify the same CDR3. The chain couples TRBV1 to TRBJ1-1; 9 bases are shared with TRBD1. The germline CDR1 and CDR2 sequences are NSQYPW and LRSPGD (reference sequence). The CDR3 is 14 amino acids. V trimming: 3 bases; J trimming: 1 base; junction bases outside the gene matches: 0. The CDR3 bases that were read are TGCACCTGCAGTGCGGACAGGGGAAACACA. Translated, it gives CTCSADRGNT. The full-length CDR3 reads as CTCSADRGNTEVFF.

This clone was counted a few times. Mouse gene names and germline throughout. Read data end 4 residues before the CDR3 end; the end is taken from the germline J gene. The same CDR3 also results from other DNA sequences found in this sample. This chain uses TRBV14 with TRBJ2-5, with TRBD2 matching 10 bases. CDR1 is SGHDT and CDR2 is FRDEAV in the germline V gene. This CDR3 region has 15 residues. V lost 5 bases, J lost 3 bases, and 6 bases stayed unmatched. The CDR3 spells CASSPRLGGQDTQYF. The sequenced CDR3 bases are TGTGCCAGCAGCCCTCGACTGGGGGGACAAGAC.

Worth noting for this clone: These gene names are mouse names. The read gets to within 4 residues of the CDR3 end, and the germline J gene fills in the rest. The same CDR3 also results from other DNA sequences found in this sample. The chain has TRBV17 and TRBJ2-2, with a weak D call TRBD1 (6 bases). CDR1 and CDR2 from the germline V gene are MNHDT and YYDKIL. The CDR3 spans 15 residues. V was trimmed by 0 bases and J by 5 bases, leaving 10 bases between them. Incomplete CDR3 DNA: TGTGCTAGCAGTAGAGACAGGGGAGGGACCGGG. This sequence encodes CASSRDRGGTG. In full, the CDR3 is CASSRDRGGTGQLYF.

This clone was seen a few times. Germline and genes: mouse. The CDR3 extends 4 residues past the end of the read, so its final part is completed from the germline J gene. The chain recombines TRBV19 with TRBJ2-1; D uncertain. The germline V gene has CDR1 FNHDT and CDR2 SITEND (reference sequence). This CDR3 contains 14 residues. V lost 1 base to trimming and J lost 1 base, with 6 bases between them. The CDR3 bases that were read are TGTGCCAGCAGTATATTTGGGAACTATGCT. As protein: CASSIFGNYA. The CDR3 in its entirety is CASSIFGNYAEQFF.

This clone was observed a handful of times. Germline and genes here are mouse. The read stops 4 residues short of the end of the CDR3; the missing end is completed from the germline J gene. The rearrangement joins TRBV1 to TRBJ2-7, with a weak D call TRBD2 (6 bases). The CDR3 totals 13 residues. The germline gives CDR1 NSQYPW, CDR2 LRSPGD (reference sequence). V was shortened by 2 bases and J by 2 bases, with 7 bases between the two germline ends. CDR3 protein: CTCSAMGAYEQYF. The CDR3 bases that were read are TGCACCTGCAGTGCAATGGGGGCCTAT.

In this sample, this clone turned up a few times. Germline and genes: mouse. The read ends 3 residues shy of where the CDR3 ends; the end is completed using the germline J gene. The identical CDR3 is also encoded by other nucleotide sequences in the sample. The V gene is TRBV13-1, the J gene TRBJ1-6; weak D call: TRBD1 (6 bases). TRBJ1-6 is labeled an ORF, and its function is uncertain. Germline V gene data show CDR1 as NSHNY and CDR2 as SYGAGN. The CDR3 length is 12 residues. Trimming cost V 3 bases and J 8 bases, with 6 bases left between them. CDR3 loop: CASSGTDSPLYF. The CDR3 DNA, read in part, is TGTGCCAGCAGTGGGACAGATTCGCCC.

This clone was found a few times. Gene names and germline match the mouse. The read ends 4 residues before the CDR3 terminus; that terminus is restored from the germline J gene. This chain joins TRBV13-2 and TRBJ2-5, with a weak D call TRBD1 (6 bases). CDR1 is NNHNN and CDR2 is SYGAGS in the germline V gene (reference sequence). The CDR3 loop spans 13 amino acids. The sequenced CDR3 bases are TGTGCCAGCGGTGATCAGGGGCCAGAC. It encodes CASGDQGPD. The whole CDR3 protein is CASGDQGPDTQYF.

A word on this clone: The gene symbols are mouse symbols. The read terminates 4 residues before the CDR3 end, so the remaining end is supplied by the germline J gene. Other DNA sequences in the same sample also yield this CDR3. V usage is TRBV13-1 and J usage is TRBJ1-1; tentatively, D is TRBD1 (5 bases). Looked up from germline, CDR1 is NSHNY and CDR2 is SYGAGN. The CDR3 totals 15 residues. V was cut by 0 bases and J by 1 base, with 10 bases left in between. Incomplete CDR3 DNA: TGTGCCAGCAGTGATGCACGGGGGGGGAACACA. Its translation: CASSDARGGNT. The complete CDR3 protein is CASSDARGGNTEVFF.

To note about this clone: Gene names and germline refer to mouse. The CDR3 extends 3 residues past the end of the read, so its final part is completed from the germline J gene. The chain carries TRBV19 and TRBJ1-6; 10 bases fit TRBD1. TRBJ1-6 is an open reading frame whose function is uncertain. After removal of 2 bases from V and 4 bases from J, the junction contained 3 bases not matched to a gene. This CDR3 has 16 residues. Germline V lookup: CDR1 FNHDT, CDR2 SITEND (reference sequence). Partial CDR3 DNA: TGTGCCAGCAGTATTGCGGGACAGGGGTATAATTCGCCC. This encodes CASSIAGQGYNSP. The whole CDR3 protein is CASSIAGQGYNSPLYF.

Only a few counts were recorded for this clone. The genes and germline here are from mouse. The CDR3 end is not reached by the read, which stops 4 residues before it; the germline J gene fills it in. V is TRBV12-2 and J is TRBJ2-5, with TRBD1 identical over 7 bases. V shed 0 bases, J shed 1 base, and the junction held 3 bases outside the gene matches. The CDR3 runs to 15 residues. Looked up from germline, CDR1 is SGHLS and CDR2 is HYDKME. The CDR3: CASSLEGTDQDTQYF. The DNA read from the CDR3 is TGTGCCAGCTCTCTCGAGGGGACAGACCAAGAC.

A few counts support this clone. Gene names are mouse gene names. CDR3 residues: CASGDAWGAHQDTQYF. Incomplete CDR3 DNA: TGTGCCAGCGGTGATGCTTGGGGGGCGCACCAAGAC. The chain recombines TRBV13-2 with TRBJ2-5, with D perhaps TRBD2 (7 bases). The read terminates 4 residues ahead of where the CDR3 ends, so the germline J gene completes it. With 0 bases removed from V and 1 base from J, the gap between germline ends came to 12 bases. Germline V gives CDR1 NNHNN, CDR2 SYGAGS (reference sequence). CDR3 length: 16 amino acids.

The sample holds a few counts of this clone. Germline and genes: mouse. The read ends 4 residues early relative to the CDR3; the germline J gene fills the gap. V and J are TRBV13-1 and TRBJ2-3; D possibly corresponds to TRBD1 (9 bases). Germline CDR1 NSHNY, CDR2 SYGAGN. Trimming took 3 bases from V and 1 from J, leaving 15 bases between them. The CDR3 runs to 16 residues. The chain's CDR3 is CASSVDRGGGAETLYF. The covered CDR3 bases are TGTGCCAGCAGTGTCGACAGGGGGGGCGGTGCAGAA.

A few counts support this clone. Mouse names are used for the genes. Read sequence stops 4 residues before the CDR3 end, and the germline J gene provides the missing end. The chain links TRBV1 to TRBJ2-7; 9 bases line up with TRBD1. V shed 1 base, J shed 0 bases, and the junction held 4 bases outside the gene matches. The CDR3 is 16 amino acids. Looked up from germline, CDR1 is NSQYPW and CDR2 is LRSPGD (reference sequence). CDR3 DNA (partial): TGCACCTGCAGTGCAGGCGGGACAGGGAGCTCCTAT. It translates to CTCSAGGTGSSY. The full CDR3 sequence reads CTCSAGGTGSSYEQYF.

Remarks on this clone: These gene names are mouse names. The missing CDR3 end, 4 residues past where the read stops, is filled in from the germline J gene. Distinct nucleotide sequences in the sample also encode this CDR3. This chain uses TRBV19 with TRBJ2-2; 10 bases are shared with TRBD1. The CDR3 runs 15 residues. The ends lost 5 bases at V and 4 bases at J; junction bases unmatched: 5. CDR1 FNHDT and CDR2 SITEND come from the germline V gene (reference sequence). Here the CDR3 reads CASSRQGAGTGQLYF. The CDR3 bases that were read are TGTGCCAGCAGCAGACAGGGGGCAGGCACCGGG.

This clone was seen only a few times. Mouse names are used for the genes. The observed sequence ends 4 residues before the CDR3 terminus, with the missing tail filled in from the germline J gene. This same CDR3 is encoded by further DNA sequences in the sample. The V call is TRBV1, the J call TRBJ1-1, with D tentatively TRBD1 (6 bases). CDR3 length: 14 amino acids. Germline values: CDR1 NSQYPW, CDR2 LRSPGD (reference sequence). V was trimmed by 4 bases and J by 0 bases, leaving 9 bases between them. The CDR3 loop is CTCSGTAANTEVFF. The covered CDR3 bases are TGCACCTGCAGTGGGACAGCTGCAAACACA.

This clone occurred a few times. These gene names are mouse names. The read comes to an end 4 residues before the CDR3 does, leaving the germline J gene to fill in the end. Other DNA sequences in the sample encode the same CDR3. This chain joins TRBV13-1 and TRBJ2-1; D is perhaps TRBD1 (6 bases). CDR3 length: 15 amino acids. In germline, CDR1 is NSHNY, CDR2 SYGAGN. Trimming left V 0 bases short and J 0 bases short, with 7 bases between. The sequenced part of the CDR3 DNA is TGTGCCAGCAGTGATGCGACAGGTAACTATGCT. Translating gives CASSDATGNYA. The whole CDR3 sequence is CASSDATGNYAEQFF.

Worth noting for this clone: These gene names are mouse names. The missing CDR3 end, 4 residues past where the read stops, is filled in from the germline J gene. This sample includes further DNA sequences coding for the same CDR3. The chain has TRBV19 and TRBJ2-3, with 10 bases identical to TRBD2. From germline, CDR1 is FNHDT and CDR2 SITEND (reference sequence). This CDR3 spans 15 amino acids. J gave up 0 bases and V 5 bases, and 3 bases lay outside the gene matches. The CDR3 region is CASSSDWGSAETLYF. The part of the CDR3 DNA that was read is TGTGCCAGCAGCTCGGACTGGGGGAGTGCAGAA.

This clone was counted only a few times. Genes and germline are mouse. With the read ending 4 residues before the CDR3 end, the germline J gene is used to fill in that end. This chain links TRBV5 with TRBJ2-5; weak D call: TRBD2 (6 bases). The germline V and J ends were trimmed by 0 bases and 2 bases, with 9 bases remaining between them. CDR1 is LGHNA, CDR2 YNLKQL, per germline (reference sequence). The CDR3 totals 15 residues. CDR3 amino acids: CASSQDSGVQDTQYF. Incomplete CDR3 DNA: TGTGCCAGCAGCCAAGATTCTGGGGTCCAAGAC.